This T cell receptor beta chain is from a study of blood T cells in healthy people across ages (dated by TCRdb to about 2015). Background on the whole study: In model experiments, roughly one uniquely barcoded TCR beta cDNA molecule per two T cells was captured by template switching. To track age-related changes in TCR beta repertoire diversity, the study relied on deep sequencing normalized with unique cDNA molecular identifiers. The donors were divided into four age groups: young (average 16 years), middle-aged (around 41), aged (approximately 62) and long-lived (roughly 88). To avoid experimental bias, donors of different ages were spread randomly across the sequencing lanes. Using the same blood draw, the study looked at two additional independent replicas of 1 million unique cDNA reads for two donors, one aged 18 to 30 and the other aged 80 or older. Results and caveats for the whole study, not just this receptor: Compared with the aged group, more naive CD4+ T cells, fewer expanded clones and increased TCR diversity were shown by the long-lived group, suggesting age selection. A strong correlation was found between observed TCR beta diversity and the percentage of naive T cells measured by flow cytometry. Conclusive comparison of naive and antigen-experienced compartments was prevented by the profiling of bulk unsorted PBMCs. Estimates of total diversity based on one million sequenced T cells were regarded as lower bounds and as underestimates. Donor CMV infection status was unknown, potentially confounding age-related changes in expanded clonotypes. Observed TCR beta diversity per million T cells fell roughly linearly with age, and a significant reduction was already apparent by age around 40.

Donors were 39 systemically healthy Caucasian individuals from Russia aged roughly 6 to 90 years. Approximately 9.7 milliliters of peripheral blood were drawn from each donor into EDTA-treated Vacutainer tubes. Ficoll-Paque density-gradient centrifugation was used to isolate PBMCs, with at least 6.5 million per sample. Trizol reagent was used to extract total RNA from the PBMCs, yielding at least 5 micrograms per sample. Naive CD45RAhigh/CD27high T cell percentages were measured by flow cytometry on a PBMC aliquot from every donor. The library was prepared using 5' RACE. The listed sequencing device is Illumina HiSeq 2500. A second PCR of about 7 to 12 cycles was run with a J-beta primer mix and a sample-barcoded 5' primer. A unique molecular identifier was introduced onto each TCR beta cDNA molecule by a template-switch 5' adaptor carrying 12 random nucleotides. Each sample yielded at least 2.5 million CDR3-containing paired-end reads. First-strand cDNA synthesis was performed from all RNA using the Mint cDNA synthesis kit, with priming by a TRBC-specific oligonucleotide. After uracil-DNA glycosylase treatment, a first 18-cycle PCR used universal primers M1SS and BC2_uni_R on all cDNA. On the study's bioinformatics: Normalization of each sample was performed by random selection of 1 million high-quality reads, each carrying a distinct molecular identifier. Instead of being binned into consensus sequences, reads with shared molecular identifiers were discarded. MiTCR, set to a Q25 quality threshold and the strictest error-elimination algorithm, was used for CDR3 identification, clonotype clustering and error correction. Lower-bound total TCR beta diversity was estimated with a nonparametric unseen species model using Euler transformation. Using fastp at Q25 and MiXCR, TCRdb reprocessed the public reads and kept productive beta chains. All rows with the same CDR3 protein become a single entry with the most common DNA and genes. TCRdb's processing, not the authors', yielded these V and J calls. Across this sample there are around 620,000 distinct CDR3 sequences, with 27% seen only once. The ten largest clones add up to less than 20% of the sample.

This clonotype showed up just a few times. The antigen it recognizes is unknown. No much larger clone is present one base from it, and per-base qualities are unavailable. The CDR3 numbers 17 residues from cysteine through phenylalanine. Of the read, only the CDR3 DNA is kept; its 51 bases are in frame from base 1. V loses 6 bases at its end and J loses 1 base; junction bases beyond the gene matches: 10. CDR1 and CDR2, per the germline V gene, are SGHTA and FQGTGA. The rearranged chain carries TRBV7-3 and TRBJ2-4; 9 junctional bases match TRBD1. Sequenced material: blood. The TCR was taken from a woman in her 70s in good health. This receptor has the CDR3 CASSSRQGVQAKNIQYF. The sequence in DNA is TGTGCCAGCAGTTCTCGACAGGGGGTACAGGCCAAAAACATTCAGTACTTC.